The T cell receptor beta chain described here comes from a study of CD8 T cells in Susac syndrome. Sequencing of TCR beta was carried out in blood CD8+ and CD4+ T cells. The multiple sclerosis control cohort comprised treatment-naive individuals presenting with stable or active relapsing-remitting disease. This clonotype appeared once. With 2 bases removed from V and 4 bases from J, the gap between germline ends came to 10 bases. The germline gives CDR1 KGHDR, CDR2 SFDVKD. There are 14 residues in the CDR3. An amount of RNA that ranged from about 0.45 to 1 ug was reverse transcribed with random hexamers. Across 54 Vbeta and 13 Jbeta, TCR beta CDR3 was amplified with immunoSEQ multiplex PCR. MiXCR, run by TCRdb on the immunoSEQ multiplex PCR reads, gives a single entry per CDR3 protein. The sample yields 250,000 to 300,000 distinct CDR3 sequences, roughly 85% seen once.

The V and J genes are TRBV24-1 and TRBJ1-2; D is undetermined. This TCR was recovered from a human donor with multiple sclerosis. The sequenced sample was CD8+ T cells from PBMCs. The CDR3 loop is CATSDSDTIYGYTF. CDR3 DNA sequence: TGTGCCACCAGTGATTCCGACACTATCTATGGCTACACCTTC.